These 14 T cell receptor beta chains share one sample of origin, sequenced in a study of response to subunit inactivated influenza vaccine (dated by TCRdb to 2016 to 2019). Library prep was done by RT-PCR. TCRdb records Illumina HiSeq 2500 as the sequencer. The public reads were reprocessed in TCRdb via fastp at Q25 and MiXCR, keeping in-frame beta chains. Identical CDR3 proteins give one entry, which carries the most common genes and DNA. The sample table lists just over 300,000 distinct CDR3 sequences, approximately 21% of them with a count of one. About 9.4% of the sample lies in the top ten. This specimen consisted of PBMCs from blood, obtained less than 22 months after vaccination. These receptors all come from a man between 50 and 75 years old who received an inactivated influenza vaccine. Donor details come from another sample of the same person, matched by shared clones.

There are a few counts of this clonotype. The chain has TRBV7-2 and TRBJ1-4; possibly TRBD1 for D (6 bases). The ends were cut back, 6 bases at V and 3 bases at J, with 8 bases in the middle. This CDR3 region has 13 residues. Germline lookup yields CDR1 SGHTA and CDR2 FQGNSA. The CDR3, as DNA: TGTGCCAGCAGAGGGGGGGCTAATGAAAAACTGTTTTTT. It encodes CASRGGANEKLFF.

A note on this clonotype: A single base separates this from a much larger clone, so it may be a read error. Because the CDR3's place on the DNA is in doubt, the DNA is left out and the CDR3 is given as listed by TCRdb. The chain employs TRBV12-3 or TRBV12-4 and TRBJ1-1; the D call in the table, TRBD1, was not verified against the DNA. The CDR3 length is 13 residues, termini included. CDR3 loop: CASSVGQGTEVFF.

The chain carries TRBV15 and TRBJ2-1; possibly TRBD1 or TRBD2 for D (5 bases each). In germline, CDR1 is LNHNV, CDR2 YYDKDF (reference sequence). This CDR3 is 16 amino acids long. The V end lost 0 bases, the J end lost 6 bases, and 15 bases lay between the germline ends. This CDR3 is CATSRDPAGTFNEQFF. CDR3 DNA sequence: TGTGCCACCAGCAGAGATCCCGCAGGGACCTTCAATGAGCAGTTCTTC. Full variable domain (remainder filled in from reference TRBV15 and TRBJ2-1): DAMVIQNPRYQVTQFGKPVTLSCSQTLNHNVMYWYQQKSSQAPKLLFHYYDKDFNNEADTPDNFQSRRPNTSFCFLDIRSPGLGDTAMYLCATSRDPAGTFNEQFFGPGTRLTVL.

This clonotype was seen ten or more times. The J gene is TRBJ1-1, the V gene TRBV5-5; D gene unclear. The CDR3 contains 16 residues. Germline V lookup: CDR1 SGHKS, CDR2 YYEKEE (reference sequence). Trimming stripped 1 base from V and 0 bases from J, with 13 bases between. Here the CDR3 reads CASSLPNPRMNTEAFF. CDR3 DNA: TGTGCCAGCAGCTTGCCGAACCCGCGGATGAACACTGAAGCTTTCTTT.

In DNA, the CDR3 is TGTGCCAGCAGCTTAAGTGGGTTCGGTTACAATGAGCAGTTCTTC. It translates to CASSLSGFGYNEQFF. V is TRBV7-2 and J is TRBJ2-1; D gene ambiguous. The CDR3 has 15 amino acids. Germline V gives CDR1 SGHTA, CDR2 FQGNSA. Trimming shortened V by 2 bases and J by 4 bases, and 12 bases separated the two germline ends.

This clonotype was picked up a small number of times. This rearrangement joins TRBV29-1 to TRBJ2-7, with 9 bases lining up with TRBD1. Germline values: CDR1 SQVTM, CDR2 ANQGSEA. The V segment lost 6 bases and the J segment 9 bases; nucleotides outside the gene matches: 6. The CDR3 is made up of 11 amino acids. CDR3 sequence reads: CSVRGQGMQYF. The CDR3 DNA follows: TGCAGCGTACGGGGACAGGGAATGCAGTACTTC.

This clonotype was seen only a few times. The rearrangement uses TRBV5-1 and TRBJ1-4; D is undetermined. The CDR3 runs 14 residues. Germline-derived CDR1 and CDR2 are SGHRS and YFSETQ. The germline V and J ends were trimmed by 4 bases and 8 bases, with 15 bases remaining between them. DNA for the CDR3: TGCGCCAGCAGCAAGGACTCTCCGAACGAAAAACTGTTTTTT. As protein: CASSKDSPNEKLFF.

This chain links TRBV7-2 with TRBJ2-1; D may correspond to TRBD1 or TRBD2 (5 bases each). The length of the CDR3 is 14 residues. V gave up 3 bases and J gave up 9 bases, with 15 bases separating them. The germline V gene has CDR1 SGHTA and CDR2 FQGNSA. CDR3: CASSLGNRGAEQFF. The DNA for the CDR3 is TGTGCCAGCAGCTTGGGTAACAGAGGGGCTGAGCAGTTCTTC.

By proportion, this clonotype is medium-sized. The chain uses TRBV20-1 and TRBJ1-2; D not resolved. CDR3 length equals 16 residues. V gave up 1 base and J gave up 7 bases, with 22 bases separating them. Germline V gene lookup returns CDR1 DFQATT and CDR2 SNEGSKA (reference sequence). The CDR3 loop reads CSARAQTHGWGGGYTF. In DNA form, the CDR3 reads TGCAGTGCTAGAGCCCAAACCCATGGATGGGGAGGTGGCTACACCTTC.

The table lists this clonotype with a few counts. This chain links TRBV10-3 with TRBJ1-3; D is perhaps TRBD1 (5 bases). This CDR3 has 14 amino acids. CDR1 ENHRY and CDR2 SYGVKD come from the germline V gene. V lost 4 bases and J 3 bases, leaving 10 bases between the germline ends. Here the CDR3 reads CAISVAGSGNTIYF. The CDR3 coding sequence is TGTGCCATCAGTGTGGCAGGGAGTGGAAACACCATATATTTT.

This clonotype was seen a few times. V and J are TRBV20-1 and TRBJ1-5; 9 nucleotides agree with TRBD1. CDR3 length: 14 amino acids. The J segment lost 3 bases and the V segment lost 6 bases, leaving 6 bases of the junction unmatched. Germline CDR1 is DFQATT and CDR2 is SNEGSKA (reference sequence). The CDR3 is CSASGTGLNQPQHF. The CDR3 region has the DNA TGCAGTGCGTCCGGGACAGGGCTCAATCAGCCCCAGCATTTT.

The CDR3, as DNA: TGTGCCAGCAGCTCGGACTCCCCCGGGACCACTGAAGCTTTCTTT. Protein product: CASSSDSPGTTEAFF. The chain employs TRBV11-1 and TRBJ1-1, with TRBD1 as a possible D gene (5 bases). CDR1 is SGHAT, CDR2 FQDESV, per germline (reference sequence). Trimming cost V 4 bases and J 4 bases, with 16 bases left between them. The CDR3 extends over 15 amino acids. Complete variable domain (other parts from reference TRBV11-1 and TRBJ1-1): EAEVAQSPRYKITEKSQAVAFWCDPISGHATLYWYRQILGQGPELLVQFQDESVVDDSQLPKDRFSAERLKGVDSTLKIQPAELGDSAMYLCASSSDSPGTTEAFFGQGTRLTVV.

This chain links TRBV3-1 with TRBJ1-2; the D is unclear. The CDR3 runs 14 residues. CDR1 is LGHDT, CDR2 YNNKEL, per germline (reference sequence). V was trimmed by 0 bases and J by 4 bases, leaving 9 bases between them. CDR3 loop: CASSQDRAGYGYTF. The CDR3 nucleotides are TGTGCCAGCAGCCAAGACCGGGCAGGCTATGGCTACACCTTC.

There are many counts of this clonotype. The chain's CDR3 is CASSLAGGPNTEAFF. CDR3 coding DNA: TGTGCCAGCAGCTTAGCCGGAGGGCCAAACACTGAAGCTTTCTTT. The chain combines TRBV7-8 with TRBJ1-1; the D is unclear. The CDR3 has 15 amino acids. Germline V gene data show CDR1 as SGHVS and CDR2 as FQNEAQ. The ends were cut back, 0 bases at V and 2 bases at J, with 10 bases in the middle. The full variable domain, completed using reference TRBV7-8 and TRBJ1-1, is GAGVSQSPRYKVAKRGQDVALRCDPISGHVSLFWYQQALGQGPEFLTYFQNEAQLDKSGLPSDRFFAERPEGSVSTLKIQRTQQEDSAVYLCASSLAGGPNTEAFFGQGTRLTVV.